The present entry profiles one TCR beta chain with its context. Method: immunoSEQ multiplex PCR; TCRdb's copy keeps in-frame clones and lacks some. Counted here are approximately 100,000 clones, about 79% occurring once; the ten biggest clones make up roughly 6.2%. This entry is derived from a study of blood T cell repertoires in COVID-19. Study-level information: The origin of the acute and convalescent COVID-19 samples was the United States, Italy and Spain. PBMCs, B-cell-depleted T cells, or T cells provided the cDNA or gDNA that made up the material.

V was clipped by 5 bases and J by 3 bases; unmatched bases: 7. Germline V gives CDR1 LNHDA, CDR2 SQIVND (reference sequence). This CDR3 has 14 amino acids. It was during active infection that Seattle patients were enrolled and then longitudinally followed. The rearrangement joins TRBV19 to TRBJ2-7; the match to TRBD1 covers 7 bases. This TCR was recovered from a man older than 75 with COVID-19, enrolled during active disease. Sequenced material: peripheral blood. The CDR3 bases are TGTGCCAGTAGTCGACAGGGTCTCGACTACGAGCAGTACTTC. As protein: CASSRQGLDYEQYF.